Listed below are T cell receptor beta chains from one sample, sequenced in a study of blood T cell repertoires in COVID-19. Assay used: immunoSEQ multiplex PCR; TCRdb lists only in-frame clones, some missing. The sample records some 180,000 clones, more than 70% being singletons. The specimen was PBMCs or T cells enriched from blood (not recorded which). Every receptor here comes from a man between 35 and 55 years old who had recovered from COVID-19. CDR3s include the opening cysteine and the closing phenylalanine or tryptophan. The D gene is left open where the match is weak. A clone size is listed for some rows: how often the clone was seen (once, few, many), or a class if it is expanded.

CDR3 DNA: TGCGCCAGCAGCTTGTCACCAGGGACTGGTCAGCCCCAGCATTTT; CDR3 protein: CASSLSPGTGQPQHF; clone size: few; J gene: TRBJ1-5; V gene: TRBV5-1; D gene: -
CDR3 DNA: TGTGCCAGTAGCCTAGACAGGGGGCATGGAGACATTCAGTACTTC; CDR3 protein: CASSLDRGHGDIQYF; clone size: -; J gene: TRBJ2-4; V gene: TRBV19; D gene: TRBD1
CDR3 DNA: TGTGCCAGTAGTGGAGTCGGACAGGGTAATTCACCCCTCCACTTT; CDR3 protein: CASSGVGQGNSPLHF; clone size: -; J gene: TRBJ1-6; V gene: TRBV19; D gene: TRBD1
CDR3 DNA: TGTGCCAGCAGCTATTACCCGGGGAATCAGCCCCAGCATTTT; CDR3 protein: CASSYYPGNQPQHF; clone size: -; J gene: TRBJ1-5; V gene: TRBV7-2; D gene: -
CDR3 DNA: TGTGCCAGCAGTTTAAGCACTCCGGGGGGGACCCAGTACTTC; CDR3 protein: CASSLSTPGGTQYF; clone size: -; J gene: TRBJ2-5; V gene: TRBV28; D gene: TRBD2
CDR3 DNA: TGTGCCATCAGCGCTCCGGGGACAGGGGGCGTCGGCACTGAAGCTTTCTTT; CDR3 protein: CAISAPGTGGVGTEAFF; clone size: -; J gene: TRBJ1-1; V gene: TRBV10-3; D gene: TRBD1
CDR3 DNA: TGTGCCAGCAGCCCTGCCACGAGATATGGCTACACCTTC; CDR3 protein: CASSPATRYGYTF; clone size: -; J gene: TRBJ1-2; V gene: TRBV3-1/TRBV3-2; D gene: -
CDR3 DNA: TGTGCCAGCAGCTTGAAGGGGAGGGCGCCTGAAGCTTTCTTT; CDR3 protein: CASSLKGRAPEAFF; clone size: -; J gene: TRBJ1-1; V gene: TRBV11-2; D gene: -
CDR3 DNA: TGCAGCGTTGCGGGGGGTAATGAGCAGTTCTTC; CDR3 protein: CSVAGGNEQFF; clone size: -; J gene: TRBJ2-1; V gene: TRBV29-1; D gene: TRBD2
CDR3 DNA: TGTGCCAGTAGTACACAGGGGGAGGGTAACAAGCAGTTCTTC; CDR3 protein: CASSTQGEGNKQFF; clone size: -; J gene: TRBJ2-1; V gene: TRBV19; D gene: -
CDR3 DNA: TGTGCCAGCAGTTACTCCCCCCGGGGTACGGTCAATCAGCCCCAGCATTTT; CDR3 protein: CASSYSPRGTVNQPQHF; clone size: -; J gene: TRBJ1-5; V gene: TRBV6-2/TRBV6-3; D gene: -
CDR3 DNA: TGTGCCAGCAGCTTAATGCTAGCGGGAGCGGCAGATACGCAGTATTTT; CDR3 protein: CASSLMLAGAADTQYF; clone size: -; J gene: TRBJ2-3; V gene: TRBV7-6; D gene: TRBD2
CDR3 DNA: TGTGCCAGCAGTTTAGGCAGGGGGTTAAGTAAAACTTTCTTT; CDR3 protein: CASSLGRGLSKTFF; clone size: -; J gene: TRBJ1-1; V gene: TRBV27; D gene: TRBD1
CDR3 DNA: TGCGCCAGCAGCCTCGGAACAGATGCTGGAAACACCATATATTTT; CDR3 protein: CASSLGTDAGNTIYF; clone size: -; J gene: TRBJ1-3; V gene: TRBV5-1; D gene: -
CDR3 DNA: TGCGCCAGCAGCTCCTCGGGGAGGGGGGGCCGTGGGCCCAACCTTAGCACAGATACGCAGTATTTT; CDR3 protein: CASSSSGRGGRGPNLSTDTQYF; clone size: once; J gene: TRBJ2-3; V gene: TRBV5-1; D gene: -
CDR3 DNA: TGCGCCAGCAGCCAAGTGGAGGGTGGCTACACCTTC; CDR3 protein: CASSQVEGGYTF; clone size: once; J gene: TRBJ1-2; V gene: TRBV4-1; D gene: -
CDR3 DNA: TGTGCCAGCAGCCAAGATAGGACAGTTAAGCAGTACTTC; CDR3 protein: CASSQDRTVKQYF; clone size: -; J gene: TRBJ2-7; V gene: TRBV3-1/TRBV3-2; D gene: -
CDR3 DNA: TGCGCCAGCAGCTTGGGGGGCGGTAGTGTAGGTGATGAGCAGTTCTTC; CDR3 protein: CASSLGGGSVGDEQFF; clone size: -; J gene: TRBJ2-1; V gene: TRBV5-1; D gene: -
CDR3 DNA: TGTGCCAGCAGCTTAAAAGGGGGCTCGGAGACCCAGTACTTC; CDR3 protein: CASSLKGGSETQYF; clone size: -; J gene: TRBJ2-5; V gene: TRBV11-1; D gene: TRBD1
CDR3 DNA: TGTGCCAGTAGTTCGGGACAGGGCCTGGACTACACCTTC; CDR3 protein: CASSSGQGLDYTF; clone size: few; J gene: TRBJ1-2; V gene: TRBV19; D gene: TRBD1
CDR3 DNA: TGTGCCAGCAGTCCTACTGGGGCCAACGTCCTGACTTTC; CDR3 protein: CASSPTGANVLTF; clone size: -; J gene: TRBJ2-6; V gene: TRBV6-5; D gene: -
CDR3 DNA: TGTGCCAGCAGCCCAAGACTAGGGGAGGTCACAGATACGCAGTATTTT; CDR3 protein: CASSPRLGEVTDTQYF; clone size: -; J gene: TRBJ2-3; V gene: TRBV7-2; D gene: -
CDR3 DNA: TGTGCCAGCAGTACGACTCGGGGGACAGGAACCTACGAGCAGTACTTC; CDR3 protein: CASSTTRGTGTYEQYF; clone size: -; J gene: TRBJ2-7; V gene: TRBV27; D gene: TRBD1
CDR3 DNA: TGTGCCAGCAGCCAGGCTGCTGAGCAGTTCTTC; CDR3 protein: CASSQAAEQFF; clone size: -; J gene: TRBJ2-1; V gene: TRBV3-1/TRBV3-2; D gene: -
CDR3 DNA: TGTGCCAGCAGCTATAGTGTAGAGGAGACCCAGTACTTC; CDR3 protein: CASSYSVEETQYF; clone size: -; J gene: TRBJ2-5; V gene: TRBV5-4; D gene: -
CDR3 DNA: TGTGCCAGCAGCGACAGGGGTTGGAACACTGAAGCTTTCTTT; CDR3 protein: CASSDRGWNTEAFF; clone size: -; J gene: TRBJ1-1; V gene: TRBV28; D gene: TRBD1
CDR3 DNA: TGTGCCAGCAGCCCCAACGGGGGACAGGGGGCGGAGAATGAGCAGTTCTTC; CDR3 protein: CASSPNGGQGAENEQFF; clone size: -; J gene: TRBJ2-1; V gene: TRBV7-6; D gene: TRBD1
CDR3 DNA: TGTGCCAGCAGCTTGTGGGGGGGAGGCTACACCTTC; CDR3 protein: CASSLWGGGYTF; clone size: -; J gene: TRBJ1-2; V gene: TRBV5-8; D gene: -
CDR3 DNA: TGCAGCGTTGAGAGGGACAGGGGGTATGAAGCTTTCTTT; CDR3 protein: CSVERDRGYEAFF; clone size: few; J gene: TRBJ1-1; V gene: TRBV29-1; D gene: TRBD1
CDR3 DNA: TGCAGCGTTGAACCCCCGGGATCAGTATATGAGCAGTTCTTC; CDR3 protein: CSVEPPGSVYEQFF; clone size: -; J gene: TRBJ2-1; V gene: TRBV29-1; D gene: -
CDR3 DNA: TGTGCCAGCACGAGAGCTCGGAGCTCCTACGAGCAGTACTTC; CDR3 protein: CASTRARSSYEQYF; clone size: -; J gene: TRBJ2-7; V gene: TRBV5-8; D gene: -
CDR3 DNA: TGTGCCAGCAGTTCGGACAGAATCACAGATACGCAGTATTTT; CDR3 protein: CASSSDRITDTQYF; clone size: -; J gene: TRBJ2-3; V gene: TRBV6-2/TRBV6-3; D gene: -
CDR3 DNA: TGTGCCAGCAGCTCCGGGGAAGGCCTGAAAGACACTGAAGCTTTCTTT; CDR3 protein: CASSSGEGLKDTEAFF; clone size: -; J gene: TRBJ1-1; V gene: TRBV5-5; D gene: -
CDR3 DNA: TGTGCCAGCAGCTCCCGACTAGCGGGGGCAGAGACCCAGTACTTC; CDR3 protein: CASSSRLAGAETQYF; clone size: -; J gene: TRBJ2-5; V gene: TRBV11-2; D gene: TRBD2
CDR3 DNA: TGCGCCAGCAGCTTGTCAGGGGGCGTCTATGGCTACACCTTC; CDR3 protein: CASSLSGGVYGYTF; clone size: -; J gene: TRBJ1-2; V gene: TRBV5-1; D gene: TRBD1
CDR3 DNA: TGTGCCAGCAGTTTGGGGACTCCAAATCAGCCCCAGCATTTT; CDR3 protein: CASSLGTPNQPQHF; clone size: -; J gene: TRBJ1-5; V gene: TRBV27; D gene: -
CDR3 DNA: TGTGCCTGGAACTCCCCCGGGCGGGGATCCATGAACACTGAAGCTTTCTTT; CDR3 protein: CAWNSPGRGSMNTEAFF; clone size: few; J gene: TRBJ1-1; V gene: TRBV30; D gene: -
CDR3 DNA: TGCAGCGTAGGGAGGAACACCGGGGAGCTGTTTTTT; CDR3 protein: CSVGRNTGELFF; clone size: -; J gene: TRBJ2-2; V gene: TRBV29-1; D gene: -
CDR3 DNA: TGCAGCGTCGCCCCCACCGAGTACAATGAGCAGTTCTTC; CDR3 protein: CSVAPTEYNEQFF; clone size: -; J gene: TRBJ2-1; V gene: TRBV29-1; D gene: -
CDR3 DNA: TGTGCCAGCAGCTTCTCGTCTCTTTCTGAAGCTTTCTTT; CDR3 protein: CASSFSSLSEAFF; clone size: -; J gene: TRBJ1-1; V gene: TRBV11-3; D gene: -
CDR3 DNA: TGCGCCAGCAGCTTGGGACAGAATTCACCCCTCCACTTT; CDR3 protein: CASSLGQNSPLHF; clone size: -; J gene: TRBJ1-6; V gene: TRBV5-1; D gene: -
CDR3 DNA: TGTGCCTGGAGCCGCAGGGTTCCCCACGAGCAGTACTTC; CDR3 protein: CAWSRRVPHEQYF; clone size: -; J gene: TRBJ2-7; V gene: TRBV30; D gene: -
CDR3 DNA: TGTGCCAGCAGCTTACAAGCGGAAGGGTCTGGAAACACCATATATTTT; CDR3 protein: CASSLQAEGSGNTIYF; clone size: -; J gene: TRBJ1-3; V gene: TRBV13; D gene: -
CDR3 DNA: TGTGCCAGTAGTAACAGGGGCTCTGGAAACACCATATATTTT; CDR3 protein: CASSNRGSGNTIYF; clone size: -; J gene: TRBJ1-3; V gene: TRBV19; D gene: TRBD1
CDR3 DNA: TGTGCCAGCAGTTTAAACAGTAACTATGGCTACACCTTC; CDR3 protein: CASSLNSNYGYTF; clone size: -; J gene: TRBJ1-2; V gene: TRBV27; D gene: -
CDR3 DNA: TGTGCCAGCAGTGATTATCTAGCGGGGGCCAGCACAGATACGCAGTATTTT; CDR3 protein: CASSDYLAGASTDTQYF; clone size: -; J gene: TRBJ2-3; V gene: TRBV6-1; D gene: TRBD2
CDR3 DNA: TGCGCCAGCAGCCTAGACAGGGGGCACGGGGCCACTGAAGCTTTCTTT; CDR3 protein: CASSLDRGHGATEAFF; clone size: -; J gene: TRBJ1-1; V gene: TRBV5-1; D gene: TRBD1
CDR3 DNA: TGCGCCAGCAGCCCCCGTGTAGGGGACACAGATACGCAGTATTTT; CDR3 protein: CASSPRVGDTDTQYF; clone size: -; J gene: TRBJ2-3; V gene: TRBV5-1; D gene: -
CDR3 DNA: TGTGCCAGCAGCATTCATGCAGGGGAAGGAAACACCATATATTTT; CDR3 protein: CASSIHAGEGNTIYF; clone size: -; J gene: TRBJ1-3; V gene: TRBV11-2; D gene: -
CDR3 DNA: TGTGCCAGCAGCTTGGTTAGGGACAAGTACACTGAAGCTTTCTTT; CDR3 protein: CASSLVRDKYTEAFF; clone size: -; J gene: TRBJ1-1; V gene: TRBV5-6; D gene: -
CDR3 DNA: TGTGCCAGCAGTGAAGTGGGTGGGGGCGCACCGGGAGAGACCCAGTACTTC; CDR3 protein: CASSEVGGGAPGETQYF; clone size: -; J gene: TRBJ2-5; V gene: TRBV2; D gene: -
CDR3 DNA: TGTGCCAGCAGTGGCCCCGGGGGGCGCGTAAGCTCCTACGAGCAGTACTTC; CDR3 protein: CASSGPGGRVSSYEQYF; clone size: -; J gene: TRBJ2-7; V gene: TRBV6-1; D gene: -
CDR3 DNA: TGTGCCAGTAGTTTAACCGGGAGAACGGTTCAGCCCCAGCATTTT; CDR3 protein: CASSLTGRTVQPQHF; clone size: -; J gene: TRBJ1-5; V gene: TRBV19; D gene: -